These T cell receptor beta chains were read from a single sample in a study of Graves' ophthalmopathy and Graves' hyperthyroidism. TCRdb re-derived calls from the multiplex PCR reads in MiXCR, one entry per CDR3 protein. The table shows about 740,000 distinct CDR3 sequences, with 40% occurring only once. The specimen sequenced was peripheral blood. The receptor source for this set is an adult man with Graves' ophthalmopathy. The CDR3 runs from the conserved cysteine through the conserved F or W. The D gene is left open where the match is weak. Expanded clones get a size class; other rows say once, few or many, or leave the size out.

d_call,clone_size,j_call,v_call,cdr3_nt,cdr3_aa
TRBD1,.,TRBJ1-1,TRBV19,TGTGCCAGTAGTAGGGGACAGGTGGGGACCACTGAAGCTTTCTTT,CASSRGQVGTTEAFF
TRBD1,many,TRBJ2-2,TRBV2,TGTGCCAGCAGTTTCGACAGGGTTACCGGGGAGCTGTTTTTT,CASSFDRVTGELFF
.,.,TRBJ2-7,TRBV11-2,TGCGCCAGCAGCCAAGCCCTAGCCTCCTACGAGCAGTACTTC,CASSQALASYEQYF
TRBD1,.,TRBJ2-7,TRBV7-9,TGTGCCAGCAGGGAACAGGGGAGCTCCTACGAGCAGTACTTC,CASREQGSSYEQYF
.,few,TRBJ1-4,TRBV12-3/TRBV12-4,TGTGCCAGCAGTTTTGGGATCTTAAATGAAAAACTGTTTTTT,CASSFGILNEKLFF
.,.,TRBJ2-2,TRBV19,TGTGCCAGTAGTCCGAGCTACGGGGAGCTGTTTTTT,CASSPSYGELFF
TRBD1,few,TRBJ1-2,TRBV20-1,TGCAGTGCTAGAGATCCCGGGACAGGCTTCTCGCGGCACTATGGCTACACCTTC,CSARDPGTGFSRHYGYTF
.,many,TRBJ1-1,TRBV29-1,TGCAGCGCGAAGTACAGGGTGGACACTGAAGCTTTCTTT,CSAKYRVDTEAFF
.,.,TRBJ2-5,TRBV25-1,TGTGCCAGCGTTGAGGAGGCGAAGAGAGAGACCCAGTACTTC,CASVEEAKRETQYF
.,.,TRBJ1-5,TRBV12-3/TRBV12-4,TGTGCCAGCAGCCCGTGGGAGAGCAATCAGCCCCAGCATTTT,CASSPWESNQPQHF
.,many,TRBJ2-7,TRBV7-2,TGTGCCAGCAGCGGCAGCCGGGGAACCTACGAGCAGTACTTC,CASSGSRGTYEQYF
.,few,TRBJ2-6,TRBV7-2,TGTGCCAGCAGCTTAGTTTTGGCGGGTGCGGGGGCCAACGTCCTGACTTTC,CASSLVLAGAGANVLTF
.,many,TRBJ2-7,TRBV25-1,TGTGCCAGCAACCGAGACGGGATTTACTACGAGCAGTACTTC,CASNRDGIYYEQYF
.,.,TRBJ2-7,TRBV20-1,TGCAGTGCTAGTCCTAGCATTTACGAGCAGTACTTC,CSASPSIYEQYF
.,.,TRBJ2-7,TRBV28,TGTGCCAGCAGTTTATCGGACAGACTAATGGAAGAGCAGTACTTC,CASSLSDRLMEEQYF
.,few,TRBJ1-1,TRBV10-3,TGTGCCATCAAAGGAGGGCCGAACACTGAAGCTTTCTTT,CAIKGGPNTEAFF